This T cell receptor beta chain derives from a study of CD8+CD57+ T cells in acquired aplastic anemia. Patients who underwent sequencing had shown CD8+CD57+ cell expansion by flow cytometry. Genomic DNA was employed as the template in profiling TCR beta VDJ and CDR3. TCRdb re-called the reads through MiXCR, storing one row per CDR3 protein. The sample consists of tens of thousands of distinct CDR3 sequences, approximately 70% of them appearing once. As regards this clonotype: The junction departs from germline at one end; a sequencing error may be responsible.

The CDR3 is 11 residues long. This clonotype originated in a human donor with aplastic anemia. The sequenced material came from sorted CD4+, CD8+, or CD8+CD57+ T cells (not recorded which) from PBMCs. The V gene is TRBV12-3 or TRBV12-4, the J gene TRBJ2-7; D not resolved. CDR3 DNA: TGTGCCAGCAGTTCCGGCTACGAGCAGCACTTC. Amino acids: CASSSGYEQHF.